What follows describes a single TCR beta chain. This sample is part of a study of blood T cell repertoires in COVID-19. Study-wide background: COVID-19 samples collected from the United States, Italy and Spain covered acute and convalescent phases.

The germline V gene encodes CDR1 SNHLY and CDR2 FYNNEI. The ends were cut back, 2 bases at V and 11 bases at J, with 13 bases in the middle. The CDR3 runs 14 residues. As processed by the authors: It was from reference gene primer amplification that nucleated cell counts were estimated. Data came from immunoSEQ multiplex PCR; TCRdb stores just in-frame clones and leaves some out. That table furnishes V, J and clone size, whereas the DNA furnished D and trimming. This sample has 70,000 to 85,000 clones, with roughly 88% found just once. This receptor was identified in a man between 65 and 85 years old with active or convalescent COVID-19. The rearrangement links TRBV2 to TRBJ1-6; TRBD1 is a possible D gene (5 bases). Specimen: peripheral blood. The CDR3 region has the DNA TGTGCCAGCAGTGAAAGCAGGGTGGGGACACCCCTCCACTTT. Translating gives CASSESRVGTPLHF. The full variable domain, with the rest looked up from reference TRBV2 and TRBJ1-6, is EPEVTQTPSHQVTQMGQEVILRCVPISNHLYFYWYRQILGQKVEFLVSFYNNEISEKSEIFDDQFSVERPDGSNFTLKIRSTKLEDSAMYFCASSESRVGTPLHFGNGTRLTVT.